These 2 T cell receptor beta chains share one sample of origin, sequenced in a study of blood T cells in healthy people across ages. Next came a second PCR, run for about 7 to 12 cycles, which used a sample-barcoded 5' primer along with a J-beta primer mix. TCRdb used MiXCR to reprocess the 5' RACE reads, holding one entry per CDR3 protein. The table lists 660,000 or so distinct CDR3 sequences, around three fifths of them singletons. The sample was blood. The source of these receptors is a man in his 60s in good health.

This clonotype was seen many times. J is TRBJ2-1 and V is TRBV5-1; 9 bases map to TRBD2. CDR3 length: 15 residues. V was pared by 4 bases and J by 8 bases, with 10 bases of the junction left unmatched. CDR1 is SGHRS, CDR2 YFSETQ, per germline. CDR3 in DNA: TGCGCCAGCAGCGCCCAAGGCGGGGGGGCTGATGAGCAGTTCTTC. Amino acids: CASSAQGGGADEQFF.

This clonotype was found a few times. The chain employs TRBV10-3 and TRBJ2-3; the match to TRBD2 covers 8 bases. The V segment lost 0 bases and the J segment 2 bases; nucleotides outside the gene matches: 4. CDR3 length equals 16 residues. Germline V gene lookup returns CDR1 ENHRY and CDR2 SYGVKD. CDR3 sequence: CAISESIAGNTDTQYF. The CDR3 DNA reads as TGTGCCATCAGTGAGTCGATAGCGGGGAACACAGATACGCAGTATTTT.